There are many counts of the clone carrying this TCR beta chain. This sample was taken from a study of regulatory T cells in long-lasting Graves disease. Background on the study: Graves' patients, newly diagnosed, had taken antithyroid drugs under 3 months.

Germline CDR1 is MDHEN and CDR2 is SYDVKM. V lost 1 base and J lost 8, with 11 bases in between. There are 14 residues in the CDR3. Construction of the TCR beta libraries employed iRepertoire HTBI primers in conjunction with Arm-PCR of CDR3 regions. A single record per CDR3 protein comes from TCRdb applying MiXCR to the multiplex PCR reads. The data show about 620,000 distinct CDR3 sequences, under 20% seen once. As to time point: newly diagnosed GD, antithyroid drugs for less than 3 months. PBMC RNA was the source of the TCR library. The same data also went into a second study, on T cells in Graves' hyperthyroidism and ophthalmopathy. That investigation notes: Uncontrolled infections, other autoimmune diseases, pregnancy or lactation led to exclusion of patients. Most clonotypes expanded in the thyroid (above 0.001) were also present in blood. By a 13 V-J model, ophthalmopathy was set apart from stable hyperthyroidism.

V and J are TRBV28 and TRBJ1-4; D ambiguous. Sequences were derived from peripheral blood mononuclear cells (PBMCs), sampled at new diagnosis, from a patient treated with antithyroid drugs. This sequence originates from a woman younger than 45 with Graves disease. The CDR3 reads CASSLSPVLEKLFF. CDR3 DNA: TGTGCCAGCAGTTTATCCCCCGTTTTAGAAAAACTGTTTTTT.